This T cell receptor (beta chain) was identified during a study of tumor and adjacent non-tumor tissue in lung cancer. The overall study: Samples averaged roughly 4 million productive TCRbeta reads each. General study results and limits: Tumor tissue had significantly higher TCR diversity than normal lung. In normal lung, the top 100 clones were significantly more dominant than in tumor.

The CDR3 contains 15 residues. CDR1 and CDR2 from the germline V gene are MNHEY and SVGAGI. In the case of this clonotype: Antigen unknown. The germline gene is not matched at one end of the junction; a read error may be the cause.

This sample's RNA came from whole unsorted tissue. More than 3 cm separated this lung sample from the edge of the tumor. Three rounds of nested PCR, following a modified ARM-PCR protocol, produced the TCRbeta library. TCRdb re-called the multiplex PCR reads through MiXCR, storing one row per CDR3 protein. The sample carries approximately 100,000 distinct CDR3 sequences, roughly two thirds recorded once. The V call is TRBV6-5, the J call TRBJ2-7; D is undetermined. The sequencing sample was made of distant non-tumor lung tissue. This sequence originates from a man aged 25 to 40 with non-small cell lung cancer. In DNA form, the CDR3 reads TGTGCCAGCAGCTTGACTCCGGGCAGTTCCTATGAGCAGTACTTC. It translates to CASSLTPGSSYEQYF.